A selection of T cell receptor beta chains follows, all from one sample in a study of blood T cells in healthy people across ages. TCRdb reprocessed the 5' RACE reads with MiXCR, giving one entry per CDR3 protein. The sample yields over 950,000 distinct CDR3 sequences, about 53% seen once. Sequencing was carried out using blood. The receptors here all came from a woman in her sixties or seventies in good health. CDR3s include the opening cysteine and the closing phenylalanine or tryptophan. Each record gives: V gene, CDR3 protein.

v_call: TRBV7-8
cdr3_aa: CASSYPPAREQYF

v_call: TRBV20-1
cdr3_aa: CSAVRPPTSSYEQYF

v_call: TRBV6-2/TRBV6-3
cdr3_aa: CASSAGLAGGEQYF

v_call: TRBV12-3/TRBV12-4
cdr3_aa: CASSSLLAGGPYEQYF

v_call: TRBV6-5
cdr3_aa: CASSYSDRVEAFF

v_call: TRBV27
cdr3_aa: CASSPLAGTSPFLQYF

v_call: TRBV11-2
cdr3_aa: CASDPTGSGNTIYF

v_call: TRBV4-3
cdr3_aa: CASSQLGGGNEQFF

v_call: TRBV7-2
cdr3_aa: CASSKPGASGAYERYF

v_call: TRBV3-1
cdr3_aa: CASREGPGDTQYF

v_call: TRBV11-2
cdr3_aa: CASRKIGQGFEQYF

v_call: TRBV20-1
cdr3_aa: CSARSGSLEDTQYF

v_call: TRBV20-1
cdr3_aa: CSARRVTGNTIYF

v_call: TRBV15
cdr3_aa: CATSRSVAGAGSYNEQFF

v_call: TRBV4-2
cdr3_aa: CASSTGLGSYNEQYF

v_call: TRBV20-1
cdr3_aa: CSARGEGYTF

v_call: TRBV3-1
cdr3_aa: CASSHFLKRGHEQFF

v_call: TRBV3-1
cdr3_aa: CASSQVGTSKTQYF

v_call: TRBV20-1
cdr3_aa: CSASNRGGVRGYTF

v_call: TRBV5-1
cdr3_aa: CASSWAGVNEQFF

v_call: TRBV15
cdr3_aa: CATSRDGTNSPLHF

v_call: TRBV29-1
cdr3_aa: CSVASIRANTEAFF

v_call: TRBV28
cdr3_aa: CASSSGTYPRSQYF

v_call: TRBV20-1
cdr3_aa: CSANAGDNEQFF

v_call: TRBV14
cdr3_aa: CASSQDIFSYNSPLHF

v_call: TRBV20-1
cdr3_aa: CSARDSGQTKQPQHF

v_call: TRBV21-1
cdr3_aa: CASSKDGLWAEARQGAGETQYF

v_call: TRBV18
cdr3_aa: CASSPVFLETQYF

v_call: TRBV18
cdr3_aa: CASSPGTSPTYEQYF

v_call: TRBV7-9
cdr3_aa: CATGKESDIQYF

v_call: TRBV29-1
cdr3_aa: CSVVFGPGTNEQFF